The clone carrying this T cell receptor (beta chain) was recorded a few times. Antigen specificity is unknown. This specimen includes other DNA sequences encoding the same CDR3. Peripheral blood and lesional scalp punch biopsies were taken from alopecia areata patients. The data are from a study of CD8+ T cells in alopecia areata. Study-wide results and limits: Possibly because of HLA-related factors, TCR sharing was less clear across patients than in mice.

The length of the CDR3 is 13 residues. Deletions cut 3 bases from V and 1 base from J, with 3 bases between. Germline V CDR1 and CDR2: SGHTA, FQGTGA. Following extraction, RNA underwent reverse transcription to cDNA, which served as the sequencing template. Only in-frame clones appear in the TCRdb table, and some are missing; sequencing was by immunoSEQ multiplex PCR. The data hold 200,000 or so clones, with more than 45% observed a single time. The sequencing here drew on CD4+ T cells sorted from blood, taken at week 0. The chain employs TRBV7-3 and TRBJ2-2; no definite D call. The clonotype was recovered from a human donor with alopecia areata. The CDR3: CASSLMNTGELFF. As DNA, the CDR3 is TGTGCCAGCAGCTTGATGAACACCGGGGAGCTGTTTTTT.